The 24 T cell receptor beta chains below were found in one sample sequenced in a study of cytomegalovirus exposure and HLA in healthy donors. Primers included in the PCR were 60 Vbeta and 13 Jbeta primers. Clones were sequenced by immunoSEQ multiplex PCR, and TCRdb holds only the in-frame ones, with some missing. Of about 78,000 clones listed, more than 75% are singletons. Sample: PBMCs. Every receptor here comes from a woman aged 50 to 60 in good health and CMV-seropositive.

The gene calls are TRBV7-4 and TRBJ1-1; tentative D call: TRBD1 (6 bases). Germline-derived CDR1 and CDR2 are SGHVT and SQSDAQ. The CDR3 has 14 residues. V was cut by 1 base and J by 3 bases, with 9 bases left in between. The CDR3 DNA reads TGTGCCAGCAGCTTAGTCGCAGGGGACACTGAAGCTTTCTTT. This translates into CASSLVAGDTEAFF.

This clone was observed a single time. The V call is TRBV4-1, the J call TRBJ2-1, with 12 bases matching TRBD2. V lost 0 bases to trimming and J lost 8 bases; unmatched junction nucleotides: 2. There are 15 residues in the CDR3. CDR1 and CDR2 from the germline V gene are MGHRA and YSYEKL. The CDR3 is CASSQELAGGYEQFF. The CDR3 region has the DNA TGCGCCAGCAGCCAAGAACTAGCGGGGGGATATGAGCAGTTCTTC.

The rearrangement joins TRBV7-9 to TRBJ2-1; the D gene is possibly TRBD1 (6 bases). V dropped 5 bases and J dropped 4 bases, with 18 bases sitting between them. The CDR3 extends over 16 amino acids. Germline V gene data show CDR1 as SEHNR and CDR2 as FQNEAQ (reference sequence). This chain's CDR3 is CASSIGTLTFYNEQFF. CDR3 bases: TGTGCCAGCAGCATCGGGACACTCACCTTTTACAATGAGCAGTTCTTC.

About this clone itself: A junction end diverges from the germline sequence, so it may reflect a read error. The sample holds other DNA sequences that translate to the same CDR3. The chain carries TRBV5-1 and TRBJ1-1; TRBD1 might be the D (5 bases). Per the germline V gene, CDR1 is SGHRS and CDR2 is YFSETQ. This CDR3 has 16 amino acids. In DNA, the CDR3 is TGCGCCAGCAGTCCAATCGCGGGGACGTGGAACACTGAGGCTTTCTTT. Protein sequence: CASSPIAGTWNTEAFF.

V is TRBV27 and J is TRBJ2-1, with 7 positions matching TRBD2. Losses at the gene ends were 3 bases for V and 10 bases for J; bases not matched to a gene: 6. Germline V gene lookup returns CDR1 MNHEY and CDR2 SMNVEV (reference sequence). The CDR3 totals 13 residues. The CDR3 protein is CASSFGLGGEQFF. The CDR3 DNA follows: TGTGCCAGCAGTTTTGGCTTGGGGGGGGAGCAGTTCTTC.

The genes are TRBV6-6 and TRBJ2-1; 8 bases match TRBD2. V shed 6 bases and J 5 bases; nucleotides not matched to a gene: 9. The CDR3 spans 15 residues. CDR1 and CDR2 (germline): MNHNY, SVGAGI (reference sequence). CDR3 region: CASSAGTRKNNEQFF. In DNA form, the CDR3 reads TGTGCCAGCAGCGCCGGGACTAGGAAGAACAATGAGCAGTTCTTC.

This clone was counted once. The CDR3 is CASSLVGTSQETQYF. The CDR3 DNA is TGCGCCAGCAGCTTGGTGGGGACTAGCCAGGAGACCCAGTACTTC. The genes are TRBV5-1 and TRBJ2-5, with 9 bases identical to TRBD2. This CDR3 is built from 15 residues. Germline V gene sequence: CDR1 SGHRS, CDR2 YFSETQ. Trimming cost V 0 bases and J 5 bases; bases outside gene matches: 5.

This clone was observed a single time. This chain links TRBV11-2 with TRBJ1-4, with a tentative D call TRBD1 (6 bases). Trimming pared 7 bases from V and 4 bases from J, leaving 19 bases between. The CDR3 spans 16 residues. CDR1 and CDR2 from the germline V gene are SGHAT and FQNNGV. This CDR3 is CASTIGPGGSNEKLFF. For the CDR3, the DNA is TGTGCCAGCACCATAGGGCCGGGGGGCAGTAATGAAAAACTGTTTTTT.

This clone was detected a few times. V usage is TRBV10-3 and J usage is TRBJ1-2; TRBD1 matches at 7 bases. Germline V CDR1 and CDR2: ENHRY, SYGVKD. This CDR3 comprises 15 residues. The ends lost 0 bases at V and 5 bases at J; junction bases unmatched: 6. The CDR3 loop reads CAISESFGRGYGYTF. The CDR3 DNA reads as TGTGCCATCAGTGAGTCGTTCGGCAGGGGGTATGGCTACACCTTC.

This clone has just a few counts. The chain is built from TRBV2 and TRBJ2-3, with D uncertain. Germline-derived CDR1 and CDR2 are SNHLY and FYNNEI. Trimming cost V 1 base and J 9 bases, with 14 bases left between them. The CDR3 is made up of 14 amino acids. This chain's CDR3 is CASSEGRQPATQYF. The CDR3 region has the DNA TGTGCCAGCAGTGAAGGGCGGCAGCCCGCCACGCAGTATTTT. Full variable domain (rest looked up from reference TRBV2 and TRBJ2-3): EPEVTQTPSHQVTQMGQEVILRCVPISNHLYFYWYRQILGQKVEFLVSFYNNEISEKSEIFDDQFSVERPDGSNFTLKIRSTKLEDSAMYFCASSEGRQPATQYFGPGTRLTVL.

This chain uses TRBV5-1 with TRBJ1-5; 7 bases fit TRBD1. The CDR3 totals 16 residues. Germline V gives CDR1 SGHRS, CDR2 YFSETQ. V was clipped by 0 bases and J by 3 bases; unmatched bases: 6. The CDR3 sequence is CASSLDPTGFNQPQHF. As DNA, the CDR3 is TGCGCCAGCAGCTTGGACCCGACAGGGTTCAATCAGCCCCAGCATTTT. Full variable domain (remainder filled in from reference TRBV5-1 and TRBJ1-5): KAGVTQTPRYLIKTRGQQVTLSCSPISGHRSVSWYQQTPGQGLQFLFEYFSETQRNKGNFPGRFSGRQFSNSRSEMNVSTLELGDSALYLCASSLDPTGFNQPQHFGDGTRLSIL.

The V gene is TRBV18, the J gene TRBJ2-1; 7 bases are shared with TRBD1. CDR3 length: 13 amino acids. Germline CDR1 reads KGHSH; CDR2 reads LQKENI. J was trimmed by 6 bases and V by 8 bases; bases with no gene match: 7. CDR3 sequence (DNA): TGTGCCAGCACGACAGGGTACGGCAATGAGCAGTTCTTC. Protein: CASTTGYGNEQFF.

This clone was seen more than once but under ten times. V is TRBV28 and J is TRBJ1-4; the D is unclear. Germline V gene data show CDR1 as MDHEN and CDR2 as SYDVKM. Trimming cost V 3 bases and J 0 bases, with 8 bases left between them. The CDR3 sequence is 15 residues long. The CDR3 coding sequence is TGTGCCAGCAGTTTTATTCGGGCAACTAATGAAAAACTGTTTTTT. It codes for CASSFIRATNEKLFF.

The chain recombines TRBV14 with TRBJ1-1; D remains unclear. CDR1 is SGHDN and CDR2 is FVKESK in the germline V gene. CDR3 length equals 14 residues. Trimming removed 2 bases from V and 4 bases from J, with 11 bases in between. The CDR3 sequence: CASSQIIDITEAFF. CDR3 DNA: TGTGCCAGCAGCCAAATTATAGACATCACTGAAGCTTTCTTT. The whole variable domain, remainder taken from reference TRBV14 and TRBJ1-1, is EAGVTQFPSHSVIEKGQTVTLRCDPISGHDNLYWYRRVMGKEIKFLLHFVKESKQDESGMPNNRFLAERTGGTYSTLKVQPAELEDSGVYFCASSQIIDITEAFFGQGTRLTVV.

A few counts support this clone. This chain uses TRBV6-6 with TRBJ1-2; weak D call: TRBD1 (5 bases). Germline CDR1 is MNHNY and CDR2 is SVGAGI (reference sequence). CDR3 length: 13 residues. V shed 2 bases and J shed 5 bases, with 9 bases lying between them. CDR3 amino acids: CASSYADSYGYTF. The CDR3 nucleotides are TGTGCCAGCAGTTACGCCGACAGTTATGGCTACACCTTC.

The CDR3 is CASSLDFRTDTQYF. CDR3 DNA sequence: TGTGCCAGCAGTTTAGATTTCCGCACAGATACGCAGTATTTT. J is TRBJ2-3 and V is TRBV6-5; no clear D gene. This CDR3 region has 14 residues. The germline V and J ends were trimmed by 4 bases and 1 base, with 9 bases remaining between them. The germline V gene encodes CDR1 MNHEY and CDR2 SVGAGI.

The genes are TRBV9 and TRBJ1-1, with a weak D call TRBD1 (6 bases). The CDR3 has 15 residues. Trimming removed 0 bases from V and 4 bases from J, with 13 bases in between. The germline V gene has CDR1 SGDLS and CDR2 YYNGEE. The CDR3 reads CASSVDFSGATEAFF. For the CDR3, the DNA is TGTGCCAGCAGCGTAGATTTCTCAGGGGCCACTGAAGCTTTCTTT.

The chain employs TRBV7-2 and TRBJ2-1; TRBD2 aligns across 13 bases. Trimming cost V 5 bases and J 3 bases; bases outside gene matches: 10. Germline loops: CDR1 SGHTA, CDR2 FQGNSA. This CDR3 is built from 18 residues. As DNA, the CDR3 is TGTGCCAGCAGCCGGCAGCCGGGACTAGCGGGAAGCTACAATGAGCAGTTCTTC. Translation: CASSRQPGLAGSYNEQFF.

This chain joins TRBV5-6 and TRBJ2-7; D unresolved. Deletions cut 3 bases from V and 5 bases from J, with 24 bases between. CDR3 length: 17 residues. Looked up from germline, CDR1 is SGHDT and CDR2 is YYEEEE. The CDR3: CASSSWPFIVWSHEQYF. The CDR3 coding sequence is TGTGCCAGCAGCTCGTGGCCATTCATCGTCTGGTCCCACGAGCAGTACTTC. The entire variable domain, with the rest obtained from reference TRBV5-6 and TRBJ2-7, is as follows: DAGVTQSPTHLIKTRGQQVTLRCSPKSGHDTVSWYQQALGQGPQFIFQYYEEEERQRGNFPDRFSGHQFPNYSSELNVNALLLGDSALYLCASSSWPFIVWSHEQYFGPGTRLTVT.

This clone occurred a few times. V usage is TRBV29-1 and J usage is TRBJ1-2; D call uncertain. V dropped 4 bases and J dropped 7 bases, with 10 bases sitting between them. The CDR3 is 11 amino acids. From germline, CDR1 is SQVTM and CDR2 ANQGSEA. The CDR3 protein is CSVAGDGGYTF. The CDR3 coding sequence is TGCAGCGTTGCCGGGGATGGTGGCTACACCTTC.

The J gene is TRBJ2-1, the V gene TRBV7-2; 10 bases match TRBD1. Germline-derived CDR1 and CDR2 are SGHTA and FQGNSA. The V gene end was trimmed by 4 bases and the J gene end by 3 bases; junction bases not matched to a gene: 6. The CDR3 runs 16 residues. CDR3 residues: CASSSQGQGFYNEQFF. The CDR3 bases are TGTGCCAGCAGCTCTCAGGGACAGGGGTTCTACAATGAGCAGTTCTTC.

This chain uses TRBV13 with TRBJ2-1; 7 bases match TRBD2. V was clipped by 4 bases and J by 7 bases; unmatched bases: 4. CDR1 is PRHDT, CDR2 FYEKMQ, per germline (reference sequence). This CDR3 has 13 amino acids. CDR3 sequence reads: CASSSTSANEQFF. The CDR3 coding sequence is TGTGCCAGCAGCTCCACTAGCGCAAATGAGCAGTTCTTC.

This rearrangement joins TRBV14 to TRBJ1-6, with TRBD1 as a possible D gene (5 bases). Germline-derived CDR1 and CDR2 are SGHDN and FVKESK. CDR3 length: 14 residues. Trimming pared 0 bases from V and 10 bases from J, leaving 10 bases between. The CDR3 loop reads CASSQEGGRSPLHF. The DNA of the CDR3 is TGTGCCAGCAGCCAAGAGGGGGGGAGATCACCCCTCCACTTT.

The genes are TRBV7-8 and TRBJ2-7; 16 bases are a match to TRBD2. The germline V gene has CDR1 SGHVS and CDR2 FQNEAQ. The CDR3 totals 16 residues. J was trimmed by 4 bases and V by 3 bases; bases with no gene match: 3. The CDR3 spells CASSLSGLAGGYEQYV. DNA of the CDR3: TGTGCCAGCAGCTTGTCGGGACTAGCGGGAGGGTACGAGCAGTACGTC.